Shown below are 32 T cell receptor beta chains from a single sample sequenced in a study of T cells in Graves' hyperthyroidism and ophthalmopathy. Amplification yielded TCR beta CDR3 regions, with RNA transcripts as the source. HTBI primers were employed in a first-round RT-PCR of the TCR CDR3. Each CDR3 protein gets one entry after TCRdb re-called the multiplex PCR reads with MiXCR. The table records roughly 250,000 distinct CDR3 sequences, roughly 22% of them present only once. Input material: blood. The receptors shown here come from a man aged 30-40 years with Graves' ophthalmopathy.

This clonotype was picked up many times. V is TRBV28 and J is TRBJ2-7, with TRBD1 as a possible D gene (5 bases). The CDR3 runs 17 residues. The germline V gene has CDR1 MDHEN and CDR2 SYDVKM. V lost 5 bases and J 3 bases, leaving 23 bases between the germline ends. The CDR3: CASSPRTFRRDFYEQYF. DNA of the CDR3: TGTGCCAGCAGTCCCAGAACTTTCCGCAGGGATTTCTACGAGCAGTACTTC.

On this clonotype: A much larger clonotype is one base distant, so this may be a read error. V gene TRBV28 combines with J gene TRBJ2-3; 11 nucleotides line up with TRBD2. The germline V gene encodes CDR1 MDHEN and CDR2 SYDVKM. CDR3 length: 16 amino acids. After removal of 6 bases from V and 3 bases from J, the junction contained 8 bases not matched to a gene. This CDR3 reads CASSRTSGSRTDTQYF. CDR3 DNA: TGTGCCAGCAGCCGCACTAGCGGGAGTCGTACAGATACGCAGTATTTT.

The V gene is TRBV6-9, the J gene TRBJ2-5; D is ambiguous. The CDR3 sequence is 14 residues long. In germline, CDR1 is MNHGY, CDR2 SVAAGI. The germline V and J ends were trimmed by 5 bases and 5 bases, with 15 bases remaining between them. In nucleotides, the CDR3 is TGTGCCAGCAGTATTCAGCTTGTAGTGGAGACCCAGTACTTC. Amino acids: CASSIQLVVETQYF.

There are many counts of this clonotype. The rearrangement uses TRBV30 and TRBJ2-2; possible D gene TRBD2, 6 bases. The V end lost 5 bases, the J end lost 6 bases, and 13 bases lay between the germline ends. In germline, CDR1 is GTSNPN, CDR2 SVGIG (reference sequence). The CDR3 runs to 13 residues. The CDR3 nucleotides are TGTGCCTGGGACGGGGGTCCCGCCGGGGAGCTGTTTTTT. Amino acid sequence: CAWDGGPAGELFF.

V is TRBV5-5 and J is TRBJ1-2; tentatively, D is TRBD1 (5 bases). Germline loops: CDR1 SGHKS, CDR2 YYEKEE (reference sequence). The CDR3 is 13 residues long. The V end was cut by 5 bases, the J end by 5 bases, with 13 bases between. CDR3: CASRPGREYGYTF. For the CDR3, the DNA is TGTGCCAGCAGGCCGGGACGGGAATATGGCTACACCTTC.

This chain links TRBV20-1 with TRBJ2-7; 7 nucleotides match TRBD1. Germline values: CDR1 DFQATT, CDR2 SNEGSKA (reference sequence). Unmatched junction bases numbered 8, after V lost 1 base and J lost 5 bases. CDR3 length: 14 residues. The CDR3 nucleotides read TGCAGTGCTAGAGTACTACAGGGGACCGACGAGCAGTACTTC. It encodes CSARVLQGTDEQYF.

The rearrangement links TRBV6-1 to TRBJ2-3; TRBD2 matches at 9 bases. The trim removed 6 bases at V and 5 bases at J, leaving 18 bases unmatched. This CDR3 has 18 amino acids. Germline CDR1 and CDR2: MNHNS and SASEGT. The CDR3 DNA sequence: TGTGCCAGCAGCCCCACGGGCAGGGCGGGAGGGCCGGGAGATACGCAGTATTTT. Its translation is CASSPTGRAGGPGDTQYF.

The chain links TRBV20-1 to TRBJ2-7, with a possible D match to TRBD2 (5 bases). This CDR3 spans 15 amino acids. The ends were cut back, 0 bases at V and 3 bases at J, with 15 bases in the middle. Looked up from germline, CDR1 is DFQATT and CDR2 is SNEGSKA (reference sequence). The CDR3 nucleotides are TGCAGTGCTAGAGAGAAAGCGGTCTGGGGCTACGAGCAGTACTTC. This gives the protein CSAREKAVWGYEQYF.

This clonotype was seen at least ten times. J is TRBJ2-7 and V is TRBV7-2; a possible D gene is TRBD1 (6 bases). Germline V gene lookup returns CDR1 SGHTA and CDR2 FQGNSA. The length of the CDR3 is 13 residues. V shed 4 bases and J shed 1 base, with 8 bases lying between them. In DNA form, the CDR3 reads TGTGCCAGCAGCTACGGACAGTCCTACGAGCAGTACTTC. Translated: CASSYGQSYEQYF.

This clonotype was seen more than once but under ten times. V is TRBV6-5 and J is TRBJ1-5; D gene unclear. CDR1 is MNHEY and CDR2 is SVGAGI in the germline V gene. CDR3 length: 16 amino acids. Between the trimmed V and J ends, which lost 2 bases and 5 bases, there was a span of 16 bases. The CDR3 is CASSYLAREGDQPQHF. DNA of the CDR3: TGTGCCAGCAGTTACCTCGCAAGGGAGGGCGATCAGCCCCAGCATTTT.

The CDR3 DNA sequence: TGTGCCAGCAGCGCCTACAGCGGGGTAGCCAAAAACATTCAGTACTTC. Its translation: CASSAYSGVAKNIQYF. This rearrangement joins TRBV9 to TRBJ2-4; 7 bases align to TRBD2. CDR3 length equals 16 residues. The trim removed 3 bases at V and 0 bases at J, leaving 6 bases unmatched. Germline V gene lookup returns CDR1 SGDLS and CDR2 YYNGEE.

This clonotype has just a few counts. This rearrangement joins TRBV7-2 to TRBJ1-4; 8 bases align to TRBD1. Germline V gene lookup returns CDR1 SGHTA and CDR2 FQGNSA. Trimming took 5 bases from V and 7 from J; bases not matched to a gene: 9. The CDR3 contains 15 residues. CDR3 in amino acids: CASSQGAGGGEKLFF. The CDR3 nucleotides read TGTGCCAGCAGCCAGGGGGCAGGGGGAGGTGAAAAACTGTTTTTT. Variable domain in full (rest from reference TRBV7-2 and TRBJ1-4): GAGVSQSPSNKVTEKGKDVELRCDPISGHTALYWYRQSLGQGLEFLIYFQGNSAPDKSGLPSDRFSAERTGGSVSTLTIQRTQQEDSAVYLCASSQGAGGGEKLFFGSGTQLSVL.

J is TRBJ1-4 and V is TRBV7-9, with D possibly matching TRBD1 (5 bases). CDR3 size: 14 residues. The germline V and J ends were trimmed by 8 bases and 8 bases, with 18 bases remaining between them. CDR1 is SEHNR and CDR2 is FQNEAQ in the germline V gene (reference sequence). The CDR3 sequence: CASRGARVNEKLFF. CDR3 DNA sequence: TGTGCCAGCCGAGGGGCCAGGGTTAACGAAAAACTGTTTTTT.

The rearrangement uses TRBV5-1 and TRBJ2-2; D is uncertain. V gave up 3 bases and J gave up 1 base, with 13 bases separating them. Germline V gene sequence: CDR1 SGHRS, CDR2 YFSETQ. CDR3 length: 16 amino acids. The CDR3 region is CASSSQPAENTGELFF. Here the CDR3 DNA reads TGCGCCAGCAGCTCCCAGCCTGCCGAGAACACCGGGGAGCTGTTTTTT.

The CDR3 here is CSARAWPGPNSPLHF. The CDR3 coding sequence is TGCAGTGCTAGGGCCTGGCCAGGCCCCAATTCACCCCTCCACTTT. This chain links TRBV20-1 with TRBJ1-6; D not resolved. Germline assignment: CDR1 DFQATT and CDR2 SNEGSKA (reference sequence). V lost 3 bases to trimming and J lost 7 bases, with 16 bases between them. The CDR3 contains 15 residues.

This clonotype was detected many times. The V and J genes are TRBV11-3 and TRBJ2-1, with D perhaps given as TRBD1 or TRBD2 (6 bases each). Germline V lookup: CDR1 SGHNT, CDR2 YENEEA. V gave up 5 bases and J gave up 10 bases, with 9 bases separating them. The CDR3 has 11 residues. CDR3 sequence: CASSVGGEQFF. The CDR3 DNA reads as TGTGCCAGCAGCGTAGGGGGGGAGCAGTTCTTC. Variable domain in full (rest from reference TRBV11-3 and TRBJ2-1): EAGVVQSPRYKIIEKKQPVAFWCNPISGHNTLYWYLQNLGQGPELLIRYENEEAVDDSQLPKDRFSAERLKGVDSTLKIQPAELGDSAVYLCASSVGGEQFFGPGTRLTVL.

This clonotype was counted at least ten times. CDR3 in amino acids: CSARMGREGRHEQYF. As DNA, the CDR3 is TGCAGTGCTCGAATGGGGCGGGAGGGCCGCCACGAGCAGTACTTC. The chain is built from TRBV20-1 and TRBJ2-7, with 9 bases lining up with TRBD2. With 5 bases clipped from V and 5 bases from J, the junction kept 13 bases outside the gene matches. CDR1 and CDR2 (germline): DFQATT, SNEGSKA (reference sequence). This CDR3 is built from 15 residues.

The V call is TRBV12-3 or TRBV12-4, the J call TRBJ1-3, with D unresolved. This CDR3 is built from 16 residues. V was cut by 5 bases and J by 0 bases, with 14 bases left in between. DNA of the CDR3: TGTGCCAGCAGTACGGGATCTACGGGCTCTGGAAACACCATATATTTT. Translating it yields CASSTGSTGSGNTIYF.

The sample holds a few counts of this clonotype. The rearrangement links TRBV19 to TRBJ2-3; D perhaps matches TRBD2 (6 bases). Germline loops: CDR1 LNHDA, CDR2 SQIVND (reference sequence). The CDR3 is 16 residues long. The V end was cut by 7 bases, the J end by 2 bases, with 19 bases between. The CDR3 nucleotides are TGTGCCAGTACGTTAGGTGGGACTCCCCTCACAGATACGCAGTATTTT. Encoded protein: CASTLGGTPLTDTQYF.

In this sample, this clonotype turned up a few times. The genes are TRBV6-5 and TRBJ2-7, with 12 bases that match TRBD1. The CDR3 loop spans 16 amino acids. Germline CDR1 MNHEY, CDR2 SVGAGI. Trimming took 2 bases from V and 2 from J; bases not matched to a gene: 4. CDR3 DNA: TGTGCCAGCAGTTACCTGGGACAGGGGGCCCCCTACGAGCAGTACTTC. Translated: CASSYLGQGAPYEQYF.

This clonotype came up a few times. This chain connects TRBV2 to TRBJ1-6, with D possibly TRBD1 on 6 matching bases. V was shortened by 6 bases and J by 9 bases, with 18 bases between the two germline ends. The germline V gene has CDR1 SNHLY and CDR2 FYNNEI. The CDR3 has 15 amino acids. The CDR3 is CASSPGTPASSPLHF. The CDR3 nucleotides are TGTGCCAGCAGCCCTGGGACACCAGCTAGTTCACCCCTCCACTTT.

This clonotype was observed a few times. The gene calls are TRBV6-1 and TRBJ2-2, with D perhaps TRBD1 (6 bases). V lost 6 bases, J lost 6 bases, and 14 bases lay in between. The CDR3 totals 14 residues. Germline-derived CDR1 and CDR2 are MNHNS and SASEGT. The CDR3 bases are TGTGCCAGCAGCCGAACAGGGCTCGCCGGGGAGCTGTTTTTT. It encodes CASSRTGLAGELFF.

The chain links TRBV28 to TRBJ2-1; 8 bases line up with TRBD1. Germline values: CDR1 MDHEN, CDR2 SYDVKM. This CDR3 is built from 21 residues. V lost 3 bases to trimming and J lost 7 bases; unmatched junction nucleotides: 26. The CDR3 DNA reads TGTGCCAGCAGTTTTGGGCTCCTATTGCAGGACAGGGCGAGGGTACAGAATGAGCAGTTCTTC. Amino acids: CASSFGLLLQDRARVQNEQFF.

The rearrangement joins TRBV19 to TRBJ1-1, with a possible D match to TRBD1 (5 bases). The length of the CDR3 is 17 residues. V was trimmed by 8 bases and J by 0 bases, leaving 22 bases between them. Germline loops: CDR1 LNHDA, CDR2 SQIVND (reference sequence). The CDR3 sequence: CASQQELTGTVNTEAFF. CDR3 nucleotide sequence: TGTGCCAGTCAACAAGAATTAACCGGGACGGTGAACACTGAAGCTTTCTTT.

V usage is TRBV11-3 and J usage is TRBJ2-7; TRBD2 aligns across 14 bases. V lost 0 bases to trimming and J lost 3 bases; unmatched junction nucleotides: 4. This CDR3 contains 17 residues. Germline loops: CDR1 SGHNT, CDR2 YENEEA. The CDR3 region is CASSLEGLAGVVYEQYF. The CDR3 DNA reads TGTGCCAGCAGCTTAGAGGGACTAGCGGGAGTCGTCTACGAGCAGTACTTC.

The rearrangement links TRBV6-2 or TRBV6-3 to TRBJ1-4; possible D gene TRBD1, 5 bases. The CDR3 sequence is 15 residues long. V lost 5 bases and J lost 4, with 14 bases in between. Germline loops: CDR1 MNHEY, CDR2 SVGEGT. In nucleotides, the CDR3 is TGTGCCAGCAGTGACCAGGGTCGATTTAATGAAAAACTGTTTTTT. Its translation is CASSDQGRFNEKLFF.

For this clonotype: This may be a read error, as it is one base from a much larger clone. J is TRBJ1-5 and V is TRBV6-1; D perhaps matches TRBD1 (5 bases). CDR3 length equals 11 residues. Germline CDR1 reads MNHNS; CDR2 reads SASEGT. The CDR3 reads CVSSEQERQHF. Here the CDR3 DNA reads TGTGTCAGCAGTGAACAGGAGCGCCAGCATTTT.

This chain links TRBV20-1 with TRBJ1-2; D not resolved. The CDR3 loop spans 13 amino acids. CDR1 is DFQATT and CDR2 is SNEGSKA in the germline V gene (reference sequence). V lost 3 bases to trimming and J lost 8 bases, with 16 bases between them. In nucleotides, the CDR3 is TGCAGTGCTAGGCCGGCTGAATTGGGCGGCTACACCTTC. The encoded protein is CSARPAELGGYTF.

Ten or more counts support this clonotype. V gene TRBV7-2 combines with J gene TRBJ2-1, with no clear D. V was clipped by 1 base and J by 13 bases, with 8 bases between them. CDR3 length: 11 residues. The germline V gene encodes CDR1 SGHTA and CDR2 FQGNSA. The CDR3 nucleotides are TGTGCCAGCAGCTTAGAACCTCCCCAGTTCTTC. It codes for CASSLEPPQFF.

This clonotype was detected ten times or more. The chain recombines TRBV12-3 or TRBV12-4 with TRBJ1-2; the match to TRBD1 covers 7 bases. V dropped 6 bases and J dropped 0; count of bases not matched to a gene: 4. This CDR3 has 14 amino acids. CDR3 nucleotides: TGTGCCAGCAGCCGGACAGGAGCTAACTATGGCTACACCTTC. Amino acids: CASSRTGANYGYTF.

This clonotype was seen a handful of times. The gene calls are TRBV18 and TRBJ2-1, with TRBD1 as a possible D gene (5 bases). V dropped 6 bases and J dropped 10 bases, with 16 bases sitting between them. CDR1 is KGHSH, CDR2 LQKENI, per germline. The CDR3 is 13 residues long. This CDR3 is CASSQPPGAEQFF. The CDR3 DNA sequence: TGTGCCAGCTCGCAACCGCCTGGGGCGGAGCAGTTCTTC.

The DNA for the CDR3 is TGTGCCAGCAGCCCATCAGCGGGAGGGGGTGAGCAGTACTTC. This gives the protein CASSPSAGGGEQYF. This chain links TRBV9 with TRBJ2-7, with 10 positions matching TRBD2. Germline V lookup: CDR1 SGDLS, CDR2 YYNGEE. The CDR3 loop spans 14 amino acids. Losses at the gene ends were 4 bases for V and 7 bases for J; bases not matched to a gene: 8. Based on the CDR3 plus reference TRBV9 and TRBJ2-7, the full variable domain is DSGVTQTPKHLITATGQRVTLRCSPRSGDLSVYWYQQSLDQGLQFLIQYYNGEERAKGNILERFSAQQFPDLHSELNLSSLELGDSALYFCASSPSAGGGEQYFGPGTRLTVT.